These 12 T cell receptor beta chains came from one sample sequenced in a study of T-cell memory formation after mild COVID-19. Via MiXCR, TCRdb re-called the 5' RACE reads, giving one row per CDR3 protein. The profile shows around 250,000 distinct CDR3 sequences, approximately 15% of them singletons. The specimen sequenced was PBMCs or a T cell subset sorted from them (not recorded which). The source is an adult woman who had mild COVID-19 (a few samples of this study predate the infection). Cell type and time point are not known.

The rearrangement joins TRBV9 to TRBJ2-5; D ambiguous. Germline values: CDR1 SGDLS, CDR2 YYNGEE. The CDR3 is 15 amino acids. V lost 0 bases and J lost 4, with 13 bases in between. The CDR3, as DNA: TGTGCCAGCAGCGTAGCGGTAGGGTCAGTAGAGACCCAGTACTTC. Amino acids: CASSVAVGSVETQYF.

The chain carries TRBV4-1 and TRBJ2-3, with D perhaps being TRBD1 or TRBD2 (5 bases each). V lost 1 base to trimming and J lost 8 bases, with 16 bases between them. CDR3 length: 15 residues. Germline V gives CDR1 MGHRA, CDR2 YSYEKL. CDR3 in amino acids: CASSQGRDGAFTQYF. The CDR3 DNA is TGCGCCAGCAGCCAAGGTCGGGACGGCGCCTTTACGCAGTATTTT.

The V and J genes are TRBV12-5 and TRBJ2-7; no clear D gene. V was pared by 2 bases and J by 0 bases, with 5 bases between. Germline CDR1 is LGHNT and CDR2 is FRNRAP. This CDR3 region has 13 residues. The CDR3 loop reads CASGLFPSYEQYF. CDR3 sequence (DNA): TGTGCTAGTGGTTTGTTTCCCTCCTACGAGCAGTACTTC.

The chain's CDR3 is CASSPTGGFNQPQHF. The CDR3 nucleotides read TGTGCCAGCAGCCCGACAGGGGGCTTTAATCAGCCCCAGCATTTT. The chain has TRBV7-6 and TRBJ1-5; 10 nucleotides line up with TRBD1. J was trimmed by 4 bases and V by 5 bases; bases with no gene match: 5. CDR1 and CDR2 (germline): SGHVS, FNYEAQ. This CDR3 spans 15 amino acids.

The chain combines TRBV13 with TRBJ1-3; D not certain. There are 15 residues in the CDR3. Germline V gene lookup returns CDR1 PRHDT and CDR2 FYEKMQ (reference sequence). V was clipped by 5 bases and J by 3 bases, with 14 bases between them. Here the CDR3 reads CASSPGGVSGNTIYF. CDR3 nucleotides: TGTGCCAGCAGCCCGGGCGGCGTCAGTGGAAACACCATATATTTT. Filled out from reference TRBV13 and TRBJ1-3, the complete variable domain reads AAGVIQSPRHLIKEKRETATLKCYPIPRHDTVYWYQQGPGQDPQFLISFYEKMQSDKGSIPDRFSAQQFSDYHSELNMSSLELGDSALYFCASSPGGVSGNTIYFGEGSWLTVV.

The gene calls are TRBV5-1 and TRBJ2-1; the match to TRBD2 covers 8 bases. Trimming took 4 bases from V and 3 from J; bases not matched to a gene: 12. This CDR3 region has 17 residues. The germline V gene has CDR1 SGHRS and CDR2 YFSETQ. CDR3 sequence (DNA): TGCGCCAGCAGCCGGGGGGGGCAACTTCTCGGCTACAATGAGCAGTTCTTC. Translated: CASSRGGQLLGYNEQFF.

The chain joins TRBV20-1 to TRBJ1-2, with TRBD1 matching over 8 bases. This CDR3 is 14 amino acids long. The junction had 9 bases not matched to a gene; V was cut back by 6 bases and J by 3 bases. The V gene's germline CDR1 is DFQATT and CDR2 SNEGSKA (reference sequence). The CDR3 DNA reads TGCAGTGCCCGAGGGCAGGGACAGGACTATGGCTACACCTTC. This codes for CSARGQGQDYGYTF.

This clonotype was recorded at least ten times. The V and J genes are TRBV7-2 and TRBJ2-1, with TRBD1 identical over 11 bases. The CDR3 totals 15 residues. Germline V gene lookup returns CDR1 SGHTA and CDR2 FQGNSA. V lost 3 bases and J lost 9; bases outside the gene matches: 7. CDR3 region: CASSFLFGTGGEQFF. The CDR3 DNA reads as TGTGCCAGCAGCTTTCTCTTCGGGACAGGGGGTGAGCAGTTCTTC. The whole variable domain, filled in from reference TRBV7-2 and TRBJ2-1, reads GAGVSQSPSNKVTEKGKDVELRCDPISGHTALYWYRQSLGQGLEFLIYFQGNSAPDKSGLPSDRFSAERTGGSVSTLTIQRTQQEDSAVYLCASSFLFGTGGEQFFGPGTRLTVL.

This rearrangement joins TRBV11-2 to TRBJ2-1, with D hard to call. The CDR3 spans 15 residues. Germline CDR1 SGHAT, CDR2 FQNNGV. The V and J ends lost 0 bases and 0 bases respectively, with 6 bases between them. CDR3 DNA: TGTGCCAGCAGCTTAGACAAAAGCTCCTACAATGAGCAGTTCTTC. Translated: CASSLDKSSYNEQFF.

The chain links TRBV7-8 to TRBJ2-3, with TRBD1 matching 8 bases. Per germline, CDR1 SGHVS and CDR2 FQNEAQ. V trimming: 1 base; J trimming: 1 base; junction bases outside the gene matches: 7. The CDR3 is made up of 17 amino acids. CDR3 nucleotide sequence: TGTGCCAGCAGCTTAGGTGGTTTGACAGGGGGCACAGATACGCAGTATTTT. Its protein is CASSLGGLTGGTDTQYF.

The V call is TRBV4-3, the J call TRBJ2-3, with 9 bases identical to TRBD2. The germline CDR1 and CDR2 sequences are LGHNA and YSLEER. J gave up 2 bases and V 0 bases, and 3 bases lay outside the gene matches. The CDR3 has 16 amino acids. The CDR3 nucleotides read TGCGCCAGCAGCCAAGAGGCTAGCGGGAACACAGATACGCAGTATTTT. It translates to CASSQEASGNTDTQYF.

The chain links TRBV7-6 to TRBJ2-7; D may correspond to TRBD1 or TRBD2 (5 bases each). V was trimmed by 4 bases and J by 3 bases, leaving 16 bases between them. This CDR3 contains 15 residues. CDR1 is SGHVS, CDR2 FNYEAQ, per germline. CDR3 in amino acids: CASSSRTGRYYEQYF. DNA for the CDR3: TGTGCCAGCAGCTCCCGTACGGGACGGTACTACGAGCAGTACTTC.